Below are 27 T cell receptor beta chains sequenced from a single sample in a study of blood T cell repertoires in COVID-19. Repertoires were generated with immunoSEQ multiplex PCR, while TCRdb's copy carries only in-frame clones and drops some. The table has some 80,000 clones, about 93% seen once. The sequenced sample was peripheral blood. All receptors derive from a woman of 80 years or more with acute or convalescent COVID-19.

J is TRBJ2-7 and V is TRBV7-3, with D possibly TRBD1 on 5 matching bases. The CDR3 loop spans 13 amino acids. Germline CDR1 reads SGHTA; CDR2 reads FQGTGA. Trimming removed 6 bases at V and 7 bases at J, with 16 bases between. The CDR3, as DNA: TGTGCCAGCAGTCCGGACCCCCAGGGAGAGCAGTACTTC. This translates into CASSPDPQGEQYF.

The chain carries TRBV10-3 and TRBJ2-5, with D possibly TRBD2 on 5 matching bases. Germline CDR1 reads ENHRY; CDR2 reads SYGVKD. Trimming shortened V by 8 bases and J by 3 bases, and 10 bases separated the two germline ends. This CDR3 has 12 residues. Written as DNA, the CDR3 is TGTGCCATCGGTGGTAGCGAAGAGACCCAGTACTTC. Translated, it gives CAIGGSEETQYF.

The count of this clone is one. V is TRBV10-3 and J is TRBJ1-1, with D tentatively TRBD1 (6 bases). V dropped 3 bases and J dropped 4 bases, with 12 bases sitting between them. The CDR3 is made up of 14 amino acids. Per germline, CDR1 ENHRY and CDR2 SYGVKD. The CDR3 reads CAISDRGAVTEAFF. The CDR3 DNA is TGTGCCATCAGTGATCGGGGGGCGGTCACTGAAGCTTTCTTT.

In this sample, this clone turned up once. This chain connects TRBV6-5 to TRBJ2-2, with a possible D match to TRBD2 (6 bases). CDR3 length: 15 residues. Germline values: CDR1 MNHEY, CDR2 SVGAGI. Between the trimmed V and J ends, which lost 5 bases and 2 bases, there was a span of 12 bases. The CDR3 DNA reads TGTGCCAGCAGTACTCGACTAGATAACACCGGGGAGCTGTTTTTT. Protein: CASSTRLDNTGELFF.

The chain carries TRBV5-4 and TRBJ2-5, with 9 bases aligning to TRBD1. Trimming removed 2 bases from V and 5 bases from J; junction bases left unmatched: 7. The CDR3 loop spans 15 amino acids. Germline V gene lookup returns CDR1 SGHNT and CDR2 YYREEE (reference sequence). The CDR3: CASSFQQGAGETQYF. CDR3 coding DNA: TGTGCCAGCAGCTTTCAACAGGGGGCTGGTGAGACCCAGTACTTC.

The chain recombines TRBV27 with TRBJ2-7; 11 bases map to TRBD2. V lost 6 bases to trimming and J lost 2 bases; unmatched junction nucleotides: 3. This CDR3 is built from 14 residues. Germline-derived CDR1 and CDR2 are MNHEY and SMNVEV (reference sequence). The CDR3, as DNA: TGTGCCAGCAGAATTAGCGGGAGGGCCTACGAGCAGTACTTC. Encoded protein: CASRISGRAYEQYF.

The J gene is TRBJ1-6, the V gene TRBV7-2; D gene unclear. Germline CDR1 SGHTA, CDR2 FQGNSA. V dropped 1 base and J dropped 10 bases, with 11 bases sitting between them. The CDR3 is 14 residues long. DNA of the CDR3: TGTGCCAGCAGCTTAGGAGGCCGGGTATCACCCCTCCACTTT. It translates to CASSLGGRVSPLHF.

The chain is built from TRBV25-1 and TRBJ2-2; TRBD2 matches 8 bases. V dropped 4 bases and J dropped 6; count of bases not matched to a gene: 4. CDR3 length equals 14 residues. CDR1 MGHDK and CDR2 SYGVNS come from the germline V gene. This CDR3 reads CASSGLAGSGELFF. The CDR3 coding sequence is TGTGCCAGCAGTGGTTTAGCGGGATCCGGGGAGCTGTTTTTT.

This clone was seen a single time. This chain connects TRBV19 to TRBJ1-2; tentatively, D is TRBD1 (6 bases). Germline assignment: CDR1 LNHDA and CDR2 SQIVND (reference sequence). Trimming took 3 bases from V and 6 from J, leaving 23 bases between them. The CDR3 consists of 17 residues. The CDR3 spells CASSINHLGQGSNGYTF. The CDR3 bases are TGTGCCAGTAGTATCAACCACCTGGGACAAGGGTCAAATGGCTACACCTTC.

The J gene is TRBJ1-1, the V gene TRBV5-1; 7 bases align to TRBD1. V gave up 4 bases and J gave up 0 bases; unmatched junction bases: 6. CDR1 is SGHRS and CDR2 is YFSETQ in the germline V gene. The CDR3 spans 15 residues. CDR3 amino acids: CASSNRQGLNTEAFF. The CDR3 DNA reads as TGCGCCAGCAGCAACCGACAGGGATTGAACACTGAAGCTTTCTTT. Supplemented by reference TRBV5-1 and TRBJ1-1, the full variable domain reads KAGVTQTPRYLIKTRGQQVTLSCSPISGHRSVSWYQQTPGQGLQFLFEYFSETQRNKGNFPGRFSGRQFSNSRSEMNVSTLELGDSALYLCASSNRQGLNTEAFFGQGTRLTVV.

This clone was recorded only once. The chain is built from TRBV5-1 and TRBJ1-3, with no clear D. V was clipped by 0 bases and J by 0 bases, with 13 bases between them. This CDR3 region has 17 residues. Germline assignment: CDR1 SGHRS and CDR2 YFSETQ. The CDR3 sequence: CASSLAGSTTSGNTIYF. The DNA for the CDR3 is TGCGCCAGCAGCTTGGCCGGCAGTACTACCTCTGGAAACACCATATATTTT. The whole variable domain, filled in from reference TRBV5-1 and TRBJ1-3, reads KAGVTQTPRYLIKTRGQQVTLSCSPISGHRSVSWYQQTPGQGLQFLFEYFSETQRNKGNFPGRFSGRQFSNSRSEMNVSTLELGDSALYLCASSLAGSTTSGNTIYFGEGSWLTVV.

The CDR3 DNA sequence: TGTGCCAGTAGTATAGCGGGAGTGGAAGCTTTCTTT. Translated: CASSIAGVEAFF. V usage is TRBV19 and J usage is TRBJ1-1; D unclear. The CDR3 has 12 amino acids. Trimming stripped 1 base from V and 8 bases from J, with 8 bases between. Germline CDR1 and CDR2: LNHDA and SQIVND (reference sequence).

The chain carries TRBV29-1 and TRBJ2-7; TRBD1 matches at 10 bases. J was trimmed by 7 bases and V by 4 bases; bases with no gene match: 4. The germline V gene has CDR1 SQVTM and CDR2 ANQGSEA. This CDR3 contains 12 residues. CDR3 residues: CSVAGQGWEQYF. The CDR3 nucleotides read TGCAGCGTTGCGGGACAGGGGTGGGAGCAGTACTTC.

V and J are TRBV28 and TRBJ1-6, with 7 positions matching TRBD1. The CDR3 has 15 residues. After removal of 8 bases from V and 5 bases from J, the junction contained 9 bases not matched to a gene. Germline lookup yields CDR1 MDHEN and CDR2 SYDVKM. In DNA form, the CDR3 reads TGTGCCAGCGAGTTTGGGGGACAGAATAATTCACCCCTCCACTTT. Translation: CASEFGGQNNSPLHF.

This clone was counted a few times. The rearrangement uses TRBV5-1 and TRBJ2-1; 9 bases agree with TRBD2. The length of the CDR3 is 15 residues. V gave up 6 bases and J gave up 7 bases; unmatched junction bases: 11. Per the germline V gene, CDR1 is SGHRS and CDR2 is YFSETQ. The DNA for the CDR3 is TGCGCCAGCACCCCCAGGCGGGAGGGCCAGAATGAGCAGTTCTTC. It specifies CASTPRREGQNEQFF. The variable domain in full, with the rest retrieved from reference TRBV5-1 and TRBJ2-1, is KAGVTQTPRYLIKTRGQQVTLSCSPISGHRSVSWYQQTPGQGLQFLFEYFSETQRNKGNFPGRFSGRQFSNSRSEMNVSTLELGDSALYLCASTPRREGQNEQFFGPGTRLTVL.

V gene TRBV6-5 combines with J gene TRBJ2-2; weak D call: TRBD2 (5 bases). The V and J ends lost 6 bases and 1 base respectively, with 9 bases between them. Germline V gene data show CDR1 as MNHEY and CDR2 as SVGAGI. The CDR3 spans 14 residues. The CDR3 sequence is CASRRTGNTGELFF. Written as DNA, the CDR3 is TGTGCCAGCAGAAGGACTGGGAACACCGGGGAGCTGTTTTTT.

Written as DNA, the CDR3 is TGTGCCACCAGCAGTGACAGGGGGCTAACGGAGCAGTATTTT. Amino acids: CATSSDRGLTEQYF. The rearrangement uses TRBV15 and TRBJ2-3, with 10 positions matching TRBD1. CDR1 is LNHNV and CDR2 is YYDKDF in the germline V gene (reference sequence). The V segment lost 3 bases and the J segment 11 bases; nucleotides outside the gene matches: 8. The CDR3 spans 14 residues.

V and J are TRBV10-2 and TRBJ2-2, with D perhaps matching TRBD1 (6 bases). V lost 6 bases to trimming and J lost 6 bases, with 20 bases between them. Germline assignment: CDR1 WSHSY and CDR2 SAAADI. CDR3 length equals 16 residues. The CDR3 DNA reads as TGCGCCAGCAGAGTAAGGTCAGGGGTGTCGGCCGGGGAGCTGTTTTTT. Its translation is CASRVRSGVSAGELFF.

The chain joins TRBV12-3 or TRBV12-4 to TRBJ2-5; no firm D call. The CDR3 contains 11 residues. V lost 6 bases and J lost 3, with 5 bases in between. The CDR3 loop reads CASSNKETQYF. The CDR3 nucleotides are TGTGCCAGCAGCAACAAAGAGACCCAGTACTTC.

The chain joins TRBV6-6 to TRBJ2-7; TRBD1 matches at 9 bases. Trimming at V came to 2 bases and at J to 5 bases, leaving 4 bases not matched to a gene. There are 14 residues in the CDR3. Germline V gene lookup returns CDR1 MNHNY and CDR2 SVGAGI (reference sequence). In DNA form, the CDR3 reads TGTGCCAGCAGTTACACACAGGGGGCTCACGAGCAGTACTTC. As protein: CASSYTQGAHEQYF.

The V and J genes are TRBV5-1 and TRBJ2-5, with TRBD2 matching over 10 bases. CDR1 is SGHRS and CDR2 is YFSETQ in the germline V gene. The CDR3 consists of 17 residues. V was pared by 4 bases and J by 5 bases, with 14 bases of the junction left unmatched. This chain's CDR3 is CASSVGGTSVLGETQYF. As DNA, the CDR3 is TGCGCCAGCAGCGTCGGGGGGACTAGCGTTTTGGGGGAGACCCAGTACTTC.

CDR3 DNA sequence: TGTGCCAGCAGGGCTAGCGGGGGGTCCTACGAGCAGTACTTC. It yields the protein CASRASGGSYEQYF. V is TRBV27 and J is TRBJ2-7, with 11 nucleotides matching TRBD2. V was pared by 6 bases and J by 1 base, with 2 bases of the junction left unmatched. Germline V gene sequence: CDR1 MNHEY, CDR2 SMNVEV (reference sequence). The CDR3 has 14 residues.

The rearrangement uses TRBV19 and TRBJ2-1; no definite D call. From germline, CDR1 is LNHDA and CDR2 SQIVND (reference sequence). V lost 4 bases to trimming and J lost 4 bases, with 2 bases between them. This CDR3 spans 11 amino acids. The CDR3 loop reads CASSTYNEQFF. As DNA, the CDR3 is TGTGCCAGTAGTACTTACAATGAGCAGTTCTTC.

This chain links TRBV4-2 with TRBJ2-5, with TRBD1 matching 7 bases. Unmatched junction bases numbered 4, after V lost 3 bases and J lost 3 bases. The germline V gene has CDR1 LGHNA and CDR2 YNFKEQ. CDR3 length: 14 residues. The CDR3 spells CASSHRTGEETQYF. The DNA of the CDR3 is TGTGCCAGCAGCCATAGAACAGGGGAAGAGACCCAGTACTTC.

This clone was recorded only once. The chain joins TRBV7-9 to TRBJ2-7; TRBD2 aligns across 11 bases. The CDR3 totals 15 residues. The V gene end was trimmed by 5 bases and the J gene end by 0 bases; junction bases not matched to a gene: 3. The germline gives CDR1 SEHNR, CDR2 FQNEAQ (reference sequence). The DNA for the CDR3 is TGTGCCAGCAGCCTTAGCGGGGGGGGCTCCTACGAGCAGTACTTC. Residues: CASSLSGGGSYEQYF.

This clone occurred once. This rearrangement joins TRBV5-1 to TRBJ1-4; TRBD1 is a possible D gene (5 bases). V lost 2 bases to trimming and J lost 3 bases, with 8 bases between them. Germline lookup yields CDR1 SGHRS and CDR2 YFSETQ. The CDR3 sequence is 14 residues long. This chain's CDR3 is CASSLRQSNEKLFF. The CDR3 region has the DNA TGCGCCAGCAGCTTAAGACAGTCTAATGAAAAACTGTTTTTT. The entire variable domain, with the rest obtained from reference TRBV5-1 and TRBJ1-4, is as follows: KAGVTQTPRYLIKTRGQQVTLSCSPISGHRSVSWYQQTPGQGLQFLFEYFSETQRNKGNFPGRFSGRQFSNSRSEMNVSTLELGDSALYLCASSLRQSNEKLFFGSGTQLSVL.

The chain uses TRBV19 and TRBJ2-1, with D perhaps matching TRBD2 (6 bases). CDR1 LNHDA and CDR2 SQIVND come from the germline V gene (reference sequence). The V and J ends lost 6 bases and 3 bases respectively, with 9 bases between them. The CDR3 has 13 residues. CDR3 DNA: TGTGCCAGTAGGAGGGACTTCTACAATGAGCAGTTCTTC. This codes for CASRRDFYNEQFF.